This is a list of T cell receptor beta chains from one sample in a study of shared clonotypes between healthy human individuals. TCRdb keeps only in-frame clones here, not all; method: immunoSEQ multiplex PCR. The top ten hold less than 1.5% of the sample, which has about 1,900,000 clones, approximately 95% seen once. The sequencing input was naive CD8+ T cells sorted from blood. Every receptor here comes from a man between 18 and 29 years old in good health. CDR3s include the opening cysteine and the closing phenylalanine or tryptophan. Each record gives: J gene, D gene, V gene, CDR3 length, CDR3 protein. D genes are given only for firm matches.

TRBJ2-1 | TRBD2 | TRBV19 | 15 | CASSMWREDLSEQFF
TRBJ2-5 | - | TRBV5-6 | 14 | CASSRGGSRETQYF
TRBJ1-2 | - | TRBV30 | 12 | CAWEWGDYGYTF
TRBJ2-7 | TRBD1 | TRBV5-1 | 15 | CASSWGQGLSYEQYF
TRBJ2-5 | - | TRBV11-1 | 14 | CASSLAGTGETQYF
TRBJ1-1 | - | TRBV21-1 | 15 | CASSNGVLTVAEAFF
TRBJ1-5 | - | TRBV27 | 14 | CASSLYGNNQPQHF
TRBJ2-7 | - | TRBV28 | 14 | CASSFEGRSYEQYF
TRBJ2-7 | TRBD2 | TRBV6-1 | 18 | CASSEESWPSGGLREQYF
TRBJ2-2 | TRBD2 | TRBV6-5 | 15 | CASSPSGRGTGELFF
TRBJ1-2 | - | TRBV6-5 | 14 | CASSYSEGVAGYTF
TRBJ2-7 | TRBD1 | TRBV10-3 | 18 | CAISPKKPGQGFSYEQYF
TRBJ2-7 | - | TRBV5-8 | 16 | CASSWVRTNDPYEQYF
TRBJ2-3 | - | TRBV5-6 | 15 | CASSSWDLDVDTQYF
TRBJ2-3 | TRBD2 | TRBV5-6 | 17 | CASSLNSGTFGTDTQYF
TRBJ1-2 | - | TRBV7-9 | 14 | CASSLGGIGYGYTF
TRBJ2-1 | - | TRBV7-9 | 13 | CASIDTQTNEQFF
TRBJ1-1 | - | TRBV9 | 13 | CASSVEPNTEAFF
TRBJ1-5 | - | TRBV28 | 13 | CAGRYPSGQPQHF
TRBJ1-5 | TRBD1 | TRBV13 | 15 | CASSLGGQGAQPQHF
TRBJ2-7 | TRBD1 | TRBV6-5 | 16 | CASSYSGQGSPYEQYF
TRBJ1-4 | - | TRBV29-1 | 11 | CSGVWLGKLFF
TRBJ2-3 | TRBD1 | TRBV11-1 | 16 | CASSLVRTGGTDTQYF
TRBJ1-6 | TRBD1 | TRBV6-5 | 15 | CASSATGQGNSPLHF
TRBJ2-6 | - | TRBV28 | 14 | CATDVDPGANVLTF